Detailed here is one T cell receptor beta chain. Its antigen is not identified. Both 60 Vbeta primers and 13 Jbeta primers went into the PCR. Produced via immunoSEQ multiplex PCR; TCRdb's table is partial and in-frame only. Among around 190,000 clones listed, around 88% were seen once. Deletions cut 5 bases from V and 4 bases from J, with 9 bases between. Germline loops: CDR1 SGHTA, CDR2 FQGNSA. This CDR3 has 12 residues. This sample is drawn from a study of cytomegalovirus exposure and HLA in healthy donors. Study context: Early released data comprised 80 million or so unique TCRs from HLA-typed donors. Study-level points and caveats: A further, later analysis showed that HLA-associated TCR beta chains (compared with equally common others) were more clonally expanded. Later on, an analysis showed TCR association rates differing by HLA locus, with DRB1 the most and HLA-C the fewest.

The chain uses TRBV7-2 and TRBJ2-7; D perhaps matches TRBD2 (6 bases). This TCR derives from a man aged 40-49 years in good health and CMV-seropositive. The sequencing input was PBMCs. The CDR3 DNA follows: TGTGCCAGCAGCCCCCGGGGGTACGAGCAGTACTTC. This translates into CASSPRGYEQYF.